The next 30 T cell receptor beta chains were all read from a single sample in a study of T cells in Graves' hyperthyroidism and ophthalmopathy. RNA transcripts served as the template for amplifying TCR beta CDR3 regions. HTBI primers were employed in a first-round RT-PCR of the TCR CDR3. Each CDR3 protein is one row after TCRdb ran MiXCR on the multiplex PCR reads. The sample records over 650,000 distinct CDR3 sequences, around 15% being singletons. The sequenced sample was blood. Every receptor here comes from a young man with Graves' hyperthyroidism.

Ten or more counts support this clonotype. The J gene is TRBJ2-1, the V gene TRBV28; a weak D match, TRBD2 (5 bases). In germline, CDR1 is MDHEN, CDR2 SYDVKM. Trimming took 5 bases from V and 6 from J, leaving 11 bases between them. The CDR3 contains 13 residues. CDR3 DNA sequence: TGTGCCAGCAGTCCGAGGGTCCCCAATGAGCAGTTCTTC. Protein product: CASSPRVPNEQFF. Full variable domain (missing parts from reference TRBV28 and TRBJ2-1): DVKVTQSSRYLVKRTGEKVFLECVQDMDHENMFWYRQDPGLGLRLIYFSYDVKMKEKGDIPEGYSVSREKKERFSLILESASTNQTSMYLCASSPRVPNEQFFGPGTRLTVL.

The chain is built from TRBV5-5 and TRBJ2-1; a possible D gene is TRBD1 (6 bases). CDR3 size: 16 residues. CDR1 and CDR2 from the germline V gene are SGHKS and YYEKEE (reference sequence). The V end lost 4 bases, the J end lost 4 bases, and 18 bases lay between the germline ends. The CDR3 loop reads CASSADQGPVYNEQFF. For the CDR3, the DNA is TGTGCCAGCAGCGCCGATCAGGGGCCCGTTTACAATGAGCAGTTCTTC.

In this sample, this clonotype turned up many times. This CDR3 reads CASSDPGLADVPNTGELFF. The CDR3 coding sequence is TGTGCCAGCAGCGACCCGGGACTAGCGGACGTACCGAACACCGGGGAGCTGTTTTTT. The V and J genes are TRBV12-3 or TRBV12-4 and TRBJ2-2, with 11 bases aligning to TRBD2. After removal of 6 bases from V and 0 bases from J, the junction contained 12 bases not matched to a gene. This CDR3 region has 19 residues.

This clonotype was seen at least ten times. The chain uses TRBV12-3 or TRBV12-4 and TRBJ1-6, with a weak D call TRBD1 (6 bases). Trimming left V 3 bases short and J 5 bases short, with 8 bases between. The CDR3 runs to 14 residues. The CDR3 reads CASSLTGDNSPLHF. CDR3 nucleotides: TGTGCCAGCAGTTTGACAGGAGATAATTCACCCCTCCACTTT.

At least ten counts were recorded for this clonotype. The chain joins TRBV27 to TRBJ1-4; TRBD1 matches at 7 bases. With V trimmed by 5 bases and J by 8 bases, 11 bases remained unmatched. This CDR3 comprises 15 residues. The germline V gene has CDR1 MNHEY and CDR2 SMNVEV (reference sequence). In nucleotides, the CDR3 is TGTGCCAGCAGTCCCGCGGGACAGAGTCCCGAAAAACTGTTTTTT. This encodes CASSPAGQSPEKLFF. Full variable domain (remainder filled in from reference TRBV27 and TRBJ1-4): EAQVTQNPRYLITVTGKKLTVTCSQNMNHEYMSWYRQDPGLGLRQIYYSMNVEVTDKGDVPEGYKVSRKEKRNFPLILESPSPNQTSLYFCASSPAGQSPEKLFFGSGTQLSVL.

The table lists this clonotype with many counts. The rearrangement uses TRBV28 and TRBJ2-3; 8 bases fit TRBD1. CDR3 length: 16 amino acids. V was pared by 5 bases and J by 6 bases, with 13 bases of the junction left unmatched. Per germline, CDR1 MDHEN and CDR2 SYDVKM. The CDR3, as DNA: TGTGCCAGCAGTCCGGCCCCAGGGGGCCTAGGTGATACGCAGTATTTT. Translating gives CASSPAPGGLGDTQYF.

This clonotype was counted at least ten times. In DNA form, the CDR3 reads TGTGCCAGCAGCTCCCCTAGAGGGGAGGGCGAGCAGTACTTC. Protein: CASSSPRGEGEQYF. The genes are TRBV7-2 and TRBJ2-7, with 7 bases lining up with TRBD2. The CDR3 extends over 14 amino acids. From germline, CDR1 is SGHTA and CDR2 FQGNSA. Unmatched junction bases numbered 9, after V lost 4 bases and J lost 6 bases.

This clonotype has just a few counts. The rearrangement links TRBV10-3 to TRBJ2-7; D not certain. Between the trimmed V and J ends, which lost 0 bases and 4 bases, there was a span of 7 bases. CDR3 length equals 13 residues. Looked up from germline, CDR1 is ENHRY and CDR2 is SYGVKD. The CDR3: CAISESTLYEQYF. In DNA form, the CDR3 reads TGTGCCATCAGTGAGTCTACACTTTACGAGCAGTACTTC.

The chain joins TRBV9 to TRBJ1-2; possible D gene TRBD1, 6 bases. The germline V gene has CDR1 SGDLS and CDR2 YYNGEE. Deletions cut 6 bases from V and 0 bases from J, with 12 bases between. This CDR3 comprises 14 residues. The CDR3 protein is CASTEGGTNYGYTF. The CDR3 bases are TGTGCCAGCACCGAGGGGGGTACTAACTATGGCTACACCTTC.

The J gene is TRBJ2-7, the V gene TRBV4-1, with TRBD2 matching over 8 bases. The germline V gene has CDR1 MGHRA and CDR2 YSYEKL. The CDR3 has 15 residues. The J segment lost 7 bases and the V segment lost 0 bases, leaving 8 bases of the junction unmatched. The chain's CDR3 is CASSQDTGRAREQYF. In nucleotides, the CDR3 is TGCGCCAGCAGCCAAGATACCGGGAGGGCCAGAGAGCAGTACTTC.

This clonotype has a handful of counts. The CDR3 sequence: CASSVGVAGGQETQYF. In DNA, the CDR3 is TGTGCCAGCAGCGTAGGCGTAGCGGGAGGGCAAGAGACCCAGTACTTC. The V gene is TRBV9, the J gene TRBJ2-5; 11 nucleotides agree with TRBD2. The V gene's germline CDR1 is SGDLS and CDR2 YYNGEE. The CDR3 has 16 amino acids. The V and J ends lost 0 bases and 2 bases, in that order; junction bases with no gene match: 3.

This clonotype was observed at least ten times. This chain joins TRBV5-4 and TRBJ2-1; 7 bases align to TRBD2. J was trimmed by 8 bases and V by 4 bases; bases with no gene match: 9. The CDR3 is made up of 14 amino acids. Germline V gene lookup returns CDR1 SGHNT and CDR2 YYREEE (reference sequence). CDR3 in DNA: TGTGCCAGCAGCGGGAGCGGGATTGGGGATGAGCAGTTCTTC. Amino acids: CASSGSGIGDEQFF. The complete variable domain, with remaining parts taken from reference TRBV5-4 and TRBJ2-1, reads ETGVTQSPTHLIKTRGQQVTLRCSSQSGHNTVSWYQQALGQGPQFIFQYYREEENGRGNFPPRFSGLQFPNYSSELNVNALELDDSALYLCASSGSGIGDEQFFGPGTRLTVL.

The chain links TRBV27 to TRBJ2-1; 9 nucleotides line up with TRBD2. The CDR3 length is 16 residues. The trim removed 5 bases at V and 0 bases at J, leaving 5 bases unmatched. Germline V gives CDR1 MNHEY, CDR2 SMNVEV (reference sequence). CDR3 in amino acids: CASSLKTSGSYNEQFF. Here the CDR3 DNA reads TGTGCCAGCAGTCTAAAGACTAGCGGCTCCTACAATGAGCAGTTCTTC.

Concerning this clonotype: A read error is possible here, since a much larger clone lies one base away. The chain combines TRBV7-2 with TRBJ2-7, with TRBD2 matching over 15 bases. J lost 4 bases, V lost 5 bases, and 3 bases had no gene match. CDR3 length: 15 amino acids. The germline CDR1 and CDR2 sequences are SGHTA and FQGNSA. The CDR3 loop is CASSHGTSGRYEQYF. The CDR3 coding sequence is TGTGCCAGCAGCCACGGGACTAGCGGGAGGTACGAGCAGTACTTC. Drawing the rest from reference TRBV7-2 and TRBJ2-7, the complete variable domain is GAGVSQSPSNKVTEKGKDVELRCDPISGHTALYWYRQSLGQGLEFLIYFQGNSAPDKSGLPSDRFSAERTGGSVSTLTIQRTQQEDSAVYLCASSHGTSGRYEQYFGPGTRLTVT.

The V call is TRBV18, the J call TRBJ2-1; 9 bases map to TRBD1. J was trimmed by 7 bases and V by 8 bases; bases with no gene match: 15. Germline loops: CDR1 KGHSH, CDR2 LQKENI. CDR3 length: 16 residues. In DNA form, the CDR3 reads TGTGCCAGCCGTCCACCCGACAGGGGGTTTACAAATGAGCAGTTCTTC. Amino acids: CASRPPDRGFTNEQFF.

This clonotype appeared many times. This chain links TRBV20-1 with TRBJ2-7; TRBD1 matches at 7 bases. The germline V gene encodes CDR1 DFQATT and CDR2 SNEGSKA (reference sequence). The CDR3 length is 12 residues. The J segment lost 2 bases and the V segment lost 6 bases, leaving 4 bases of the junction unmatched. CDR3 in amino acids: CSAVQGTYEQYF. The CDR3, as DNA: TGCAGTGCGGTACAGGGGACCTACGAGCAGTACTTC.

Concerning this clonotype: The conserved closing phenylalanine or tryptophan is absent in this CDR3, likely reflecting a read error. The chain links TRBV5-6 to TRBJ1-5; maybe TRBD1 (6 bases). V dropped 1 base and J dropped 4 bases, with 15 bases sitting between them. This CDR3 is 16 amino acids long. Germline CDR1 reads SGHDT; CDR2 reads YYEEEE. The CDR3 coding sequence is TGTGCCAGCAGCTTGACAAGCCTCAGGGGAAATCAGCCCCAGCATTCT. Protein product: CASSLTSLRGNQPQHS.

This clonotype appeared many times. J is TRBJ2-7 and V is TRBV2; 11 nucleotides agree with TRBD2. The J segment lost 9 bases and the V segment lost 3 bases, leaving 4 bases of the junction unmatched. The length of the CDR3 is 13 residues. Germline V gives CDR1 SNHLY, CDR2 FYNNEI. CDR3 in amino acids: CASSETSGNGQYF. DNA for the CDR3: TGTGCCAGCAGTGAGACTAGCGGGAACGGGCAGTACTTC. The entire variable domain, with the rest obtained from reference TRBV2 and TRBJ2-7, is as follows: EPEVTQTPSHQVTQMGQEVILRCVPISNHLYFYWYRQILGQKVEFLVSFYNNEISEKSEIFDDQFSVERPDGSNFTLKIRSTKLEDSAMYFCASSETSGNGQYFGPGTRLTVT.

This clonotype is a singleton in its sample. This chain's CDR3 is CSAKDLKKETQYF. The CDR3 region has the DNA TGCAGTGCTAAGGACTTAAAAAAAGAGACCCAGTACTTC. The chain combines TRBV20-1 with TRBJ2-5; D is perhaps TRBD2 (5 bases). Germline V gene lookup returns CDR1 DFQATT and CDR2 SNEGSKA (reference sequence). The CDR3 consists of 13 residues. The ends were cut back, 4 bases at V and 3 bases at J, with 12 bases in the middle.

A few counts support this clonotype. This chain uses TRBV12-3 or TRBV12-4 with TRBJ2-3, with 10 positions matching TRBD2. This CDR3 is 16 amino acids long. Unmatched junction bases numbered 7, after V lost 5 bases and J lost 2 bases. CDR3 sequence: CASSLILAGVTDTQYF. The CDR3 DNA sequence: TGTGCCAGCAGTCTCATTCTAGCGGGAGTCACAGATACGCAGTATTTT.

J is TRBJ2-3 and V is TRBV14; D call uncertain. This CDR3 region has 13 residues. Germline CDR1 SGHDN, CDR2 FVKESK. V was shortened by 4 bases and J by 4 bases, with 9 bases between the two germline ends. The CDR3 is CASSRSIADTQYF. Written as DNA, the CDR3 is TGTGCCAGCAGCCGGTCTATTGCAGATACGCAGTATTTT.

The chain links TRBV12-3 or TRBV12-4 to TRBJ1-1, with D tentatively TRBD1 (5 bases). Trimming removed 0 bases at V and 10 bases at J, with 12 bases between. The CDR3 runs to 13 residues. In DNA form, the CDR3 reads TGTGCCAGCAGTTTAGCGCTCTGGCAGGGAGCTTTCTTT. Encoded protein: CASSLALWQGAFF.

This clonotype was observed many times. V is TRBV12-3 or TRBV12-4 and J is TRBJ2-7; the D is unclear. CDR3 length: 11 amino acids. V shed 2 bases and J shed 4 bases, with 3 bases lying between them. The chain's CDR3 is CASSLKYEQYF. The CDR3 nucleotides read TGTGCCAGCAGTTTAAAATACGAGCAGTACTTC.

In its sample, this clonotype was seen many times. The genes are TRBV20-1 and TRBJ2-7; 15 bases match TRBD2. This CDR3 has 15 residues. Germline values: CDR1 DFQATT, CDR2 SNEGSKA (reference sequence). The trim removed 6 bases at V and 5 bases at J, leaving 8 bases unmatched. This CDR3 reads CSAGTSGGLVDEQYF. The CDR3 DNA follows: TGCAGTGCCGGGACTAGCGGGGGGCTTGTTGACGAGCAGTACTTC.

CDR3 nucleotides: TGCGCCAGCAGCTTGGGGTCTAGCGGAAACTACAATGAGCAGTTCTTC. It encodes CASSLGSSGNYNEQFF. This sequence joins TRBV5-1 and TRBJ2-1; 7 bases line up with TRBD2. Germline V CDR1 and CDR2: SGHRS, YFSETQ. V lost 0 bases to trimming and J lost 3 bases; unmatched junction nucleotides: 6. This CDR3 has 16 amino acids.

At least ten counts were recorded for this clonotype. This sequence joins TRBV10-3 and TRBJ1-4; 8 bases map to TRBD1. Germline V gives CDR1 ENHRY, CDR2 SYGVKD. V dropped 4 bases and J dropped 8; count of bases not matched to a gene: 9. This CDR3 region has 15 residues. The chain's CDR3 is CAISVLQGVGEKLFF. CDR3 bases: TGTGCCATCAGTGTTTTACAGGGGGTCGGCGAAAAACTGTTTTTT.

This clonotype was detected only a few times. V and J are TRBV15 and TRBJ2-7; 8 bases line up with TRBD2. CDR3 length equals 18 residues. Per germline, CDR1 LNHNV and CDR2 YYDKDF (reference sequence). Losses at the gene ends were 0 bases for V and 7 bases for J; bases not matched to a gene: 17. The CDR3 DNA reads TGTGCCACCAGCAGAGATCTGGGCCTAGCGGGCGCCGTTGAGGAGCAGTACTTC. Translation gives CATSRDLGLAGAVEEQYF. Combining the CDR3 with reference TRBV15 and TRBJ2-7 gives the whole variable domain DAMVIQNPRYQVTQFGKPVTLSCSQTLNHNVMYWYQQKSSQAPKLLFHYYDKDFNNEADTPDNFQSRRPNTSFCFLDIRSPGLGDTAMYLCATSRDLGLAGAVEEQYFGPGTRLTVT.

This clonotype was recorded a few times. The rearrangement uses TRBV20-1 and TRBJ2-7, with 9 positions matching TRBD1. The CDR3 has 14 amino acids. V shed 5 bases, J shed 0 bases, and the junction held 5 bases outside the gene matches. The germline gives CDR1 DFQATT, CDR2 SNEGSKA (reference sequence). The chain's CDR3 is CSAGDRASSYEQYF. CDR3 DNA: TGCAGTGCTGGGGACAGGGCCTCCTCCTACGAGCAGTACTTC.

This clonotype was seen repeatedly, ten times or more. The chain couples TRBV3-1 to TRBJ1-1, with a tentative D call TRBD1 (5 bases). Between the trimmed V and J ends, which lost 1 base and 1 base, there was a span of 13 bases. The CDR3 length is 16 residues. Germline V CDR1 and CDR2: LGHDT, YNNKEL (reference sequence). CDR3 sequence: CASSQGWRQTNTEAFF. The CDR3 DNA reads TGTGCCAGCAGCCAAGGGTGGCGACAGACGAACACTGAAGCTTTCTTT.

This clonotype showed up many times. The J gene is TRBJ2-1, the V gene TRBV7-8, with TRBD2 matching over 9 bases. The V gene's germline CDR1 is SGHVS and CDR2 FQNEAQ. The CDR3 has 13 residues. With V trimmed by 7 bases and J by 4 bases, 2 bases remained unmatched. CDR3 sequence reads: CASMAGGYNEQFF. CDR3 nucleotide sequence: TGTGCCAGCATGGCGGGAGGGTACAATGAGCAGTTCTTC.